This T cell receptor beta chain comes out of a study of CD8 T cells in Susac syndrome. cDNA came from roughly 0.53 to 1 ug RNA primed by random hexamers. Amplification of TCR beta CDR3 spanned 54 Vbeta and 13 Jbeta via immunoSEQ multiplex PCR. One entry per CDR3 protein results from TCRdb running MiXCR on the immunoSEQ multiplex PCR reads. The sample shows some 140,000 distinct CDR3 sequences, 65% to 90% of them seen only once. Germline V lookup: CDR1 MNHEY, CDR2 SVGEGT. The CDR3 totals 13 residues. Trimming pared 7 bases from V and 6 bases from J, leaving 15 bases between. This chain connects TRBV6-2 or TRBV6-3 to TRBJ1-1; no clear D. The sample comprised CD8+ T cells from PBMCs. The receptor comes from a human donor with multiple sclerosis. DNA for the CDR3: TGTGCCAGCAAAACGGGGTTTTACGCTGAAGCTTTCTTT. It is translated as CASKTGFYAEAFF.